The TCR beta chain described here comes from a study of blood T cell repertoires in COVID-19. Study information: Both acute and convalescent COVID-19 samples were obtained from the United States, Italy and Spain. T cells, B-cell-depleted T cells, or PBMCs provided the cDNA or gDNA that served as material.

Authors' processing steps: Estimation of nucleated cell counts was performed using reference gene primer amplification. Here immunoSEQ multiplex PCR was the method, and the copy in TCRdb shows in-frame clones only, minus some. V, J and clone size reflect that table, while D and trimming were determined from the DNA. The repertoire holds fewer than 50,000 clones, with 85% to 95% as singletons. The Seattle patients, enrolled during active infection, were followed longitudinally. With 7 bases removed from V and 4 bases from J, the gap between germline ends came to 16 bases. Germline-derived CDR1 and CDR2 are SGHAT and FQNNGV. The CDR3 loop spans 14 amino acids.

The specimen was peripheral blood. This rearrangement joins TRBV11-2 to TRBJ1-1; D may be TRBD1 (5 bases). The TCR sequence derives from a man between 45 and 60 years old with COVID-19, enrolled during active disease. This chain's CDR3 is CASTPGGSITEAFF. CDR3 coding DNA: TGTGCCAGCACTCCGGGGGGGAGTATCACTGAAGCTTTCTTT. The full variable domain, rest sourced from reference TRBV11-2 and TRBJ1-1, is EAGVAQSPRYKIIEKRQSVAFWCNPISGHATLYWYQQILGQGPKLLIQFQNNGVVDDSQLPKDRFSAERLKGVDSTLKIQPAKLEDSAVYLCASTPGGSITEAFFGQGTRLTVV.